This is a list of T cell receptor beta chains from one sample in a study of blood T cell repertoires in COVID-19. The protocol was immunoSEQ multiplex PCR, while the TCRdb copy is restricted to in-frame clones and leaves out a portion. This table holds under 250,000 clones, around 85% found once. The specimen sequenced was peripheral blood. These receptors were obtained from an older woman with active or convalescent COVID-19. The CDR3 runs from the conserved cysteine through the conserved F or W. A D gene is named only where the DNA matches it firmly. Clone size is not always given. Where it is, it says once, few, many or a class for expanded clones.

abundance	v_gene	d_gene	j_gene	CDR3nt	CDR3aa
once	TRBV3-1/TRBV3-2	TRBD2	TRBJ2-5	TGTGCCAGCGGACGGGAGGCGGGAGGGCGAGAGACCCAGTACTTC	CASGREAGGRETQYF
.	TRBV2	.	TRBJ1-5	TGTGCCAGCAGTGACGGAGGGTTTCAGCCCCAGCATTTT	CASSDGGFQPQHF
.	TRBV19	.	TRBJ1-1	TGTGCCAGTAGTATAGGTCCAGGGAACGCTGAAGCTTTCTTT	CASSIGPGNAEAFF
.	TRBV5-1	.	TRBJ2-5	TGCGCCAGCAGCCTATATCAACGAGAGACCCAGTACTTC	CASSLYQRETQYF
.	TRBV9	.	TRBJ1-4	TGTGCCAGCAGCCCCAGGGGTATTGGTGAAAAACTGTTTTTT	CASSPRGIGEKLFF
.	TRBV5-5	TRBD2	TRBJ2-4	TGTGCCAGCAGCCAACTAGCGGGGGTTGGGAACATTCAGTACTTC	CASSQLAGVGNIQYF
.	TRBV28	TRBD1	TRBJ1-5	TGTGCCAGCAAGACAGGGGGCTCGAATCAGCCCCAGCATTTT	CASKTGGSNQPQHF
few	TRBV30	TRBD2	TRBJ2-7	TGTGCCTGGACCCGGGGGACTAGCGGGAGCTACGAGCAGTACTTC	CAWTRGTSGSYEQYF
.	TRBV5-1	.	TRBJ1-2	TGCGCCAGCAGCGCTGCTCCGGGGGTAAACTATGGCTACACCTTC	CASSAAPGVNYGYTF
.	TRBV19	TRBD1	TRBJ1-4	TGTGCCAGTAGTGAGACCGGGACAGGGGATGAAAAACTGTTTTTT	CASSETGTGDEKLFF
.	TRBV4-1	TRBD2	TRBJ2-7	TGCGCCAGCAGCCAAGAGTGGGCTCCGTTAGCGGGAGGATACGAGCAGTACTTC	CASSQEWAPLAGGYEQYF
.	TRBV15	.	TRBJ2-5	TGTGCCACCAGCAGACGGGAGACCCAGTACTTC	CATSRRETQYF
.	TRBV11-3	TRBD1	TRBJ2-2	TGTGCCAGCAGCCGGGACAGGGCCACCGGGGAGCTGTTTTTT	CASSRDRATGELFF
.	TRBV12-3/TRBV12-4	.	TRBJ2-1	TGTGCCAGCAGTTTAAATCGACTTGTAGCGATCTTC	CASSLNRLVAIF
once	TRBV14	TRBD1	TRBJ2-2	TGTGCCAGCAGCCACCTAACAGGGGGCCACACCGGGGAGCTGTTTTTT	CASSHLTGGHTGELFF
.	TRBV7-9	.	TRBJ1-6	TGTGCCAGCAGCTCAATTCAGGGTGTCTATGATTCACCCCTCCACTTT	CASSSIQGVYDSPLHF
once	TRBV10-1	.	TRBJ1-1	TGCGCCAGCAGAGCCGAGATGAACACTGAAGCTTTCTTT	CASRAEMNTEAFF
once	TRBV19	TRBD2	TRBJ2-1	TGTGCCAGTAGTGAACGGGGCGGGAGCTCCTACAATGAGCAGTTCTTC	CASSERGGSSYNEQFF